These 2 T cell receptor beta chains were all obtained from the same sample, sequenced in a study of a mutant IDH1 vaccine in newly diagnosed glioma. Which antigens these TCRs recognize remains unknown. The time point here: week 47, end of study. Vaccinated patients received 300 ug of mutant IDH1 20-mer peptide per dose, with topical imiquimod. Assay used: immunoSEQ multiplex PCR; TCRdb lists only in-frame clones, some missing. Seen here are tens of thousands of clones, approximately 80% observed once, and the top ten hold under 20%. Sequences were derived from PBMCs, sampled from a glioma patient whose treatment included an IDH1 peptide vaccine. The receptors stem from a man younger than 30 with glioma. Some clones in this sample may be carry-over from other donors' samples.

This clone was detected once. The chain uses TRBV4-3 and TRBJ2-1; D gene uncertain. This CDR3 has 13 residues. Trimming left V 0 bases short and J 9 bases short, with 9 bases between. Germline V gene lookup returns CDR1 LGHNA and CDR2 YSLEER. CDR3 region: CASSQEPVREQFF. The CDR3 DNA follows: TGCGCCAGCAGCCAAGAACCAGTACGTGAGCAGTTCTTC.

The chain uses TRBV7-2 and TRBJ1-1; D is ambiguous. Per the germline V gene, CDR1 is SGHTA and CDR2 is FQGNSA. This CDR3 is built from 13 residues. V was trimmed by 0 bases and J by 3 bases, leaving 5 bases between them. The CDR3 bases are TGTGCCAGCAGCTTAGCCAGTCACACTGAAGCTTTCTTT. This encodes CASSLASHTEAFF.